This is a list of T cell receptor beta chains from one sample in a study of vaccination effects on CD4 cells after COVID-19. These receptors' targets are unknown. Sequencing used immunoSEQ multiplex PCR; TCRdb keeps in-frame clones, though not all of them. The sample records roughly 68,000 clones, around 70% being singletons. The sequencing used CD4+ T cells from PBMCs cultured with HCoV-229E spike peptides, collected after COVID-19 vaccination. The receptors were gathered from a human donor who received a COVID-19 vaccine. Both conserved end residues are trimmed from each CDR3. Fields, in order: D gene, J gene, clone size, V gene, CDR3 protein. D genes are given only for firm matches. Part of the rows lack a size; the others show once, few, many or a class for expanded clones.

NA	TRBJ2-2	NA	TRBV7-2	ASSLPWGNTGELF
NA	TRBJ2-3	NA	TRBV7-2	ASSDWVVRETETQY
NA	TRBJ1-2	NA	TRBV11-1	ASSIGTSYGYT
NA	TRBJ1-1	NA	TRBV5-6	ASSLDRRARLSTEAF
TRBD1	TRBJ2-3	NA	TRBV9	ASSEKQGQLADTQY
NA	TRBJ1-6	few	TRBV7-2	ASSLWSDSPLH
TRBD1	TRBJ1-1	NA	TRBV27	ASSLTGGETTEAF
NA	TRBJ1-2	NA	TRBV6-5	ASAGTTNGYT
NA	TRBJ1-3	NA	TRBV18	ASSPQGSTIY
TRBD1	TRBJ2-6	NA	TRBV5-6	ASSLEGAGANVLT
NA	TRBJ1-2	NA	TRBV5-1	ASSTGPRVDGYT
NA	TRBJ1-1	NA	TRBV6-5	ASVKSGKMNTEAF
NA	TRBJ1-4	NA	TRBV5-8	ASSLSGGDVRTNEKLF
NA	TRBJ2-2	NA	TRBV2	ASGRDSNTGELF
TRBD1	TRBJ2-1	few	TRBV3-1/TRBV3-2	ASSRRGQGSYSEQF
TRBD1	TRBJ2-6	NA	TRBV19	ASSTPGTASSGANVLT
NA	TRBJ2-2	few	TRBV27	ASRALVGGELF
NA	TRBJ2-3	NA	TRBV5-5	ASSPDVWPGRTQY
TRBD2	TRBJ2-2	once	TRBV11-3	ASSQGLAGGPGGELF
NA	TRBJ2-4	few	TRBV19	ASSIDSRGLAKNIQY
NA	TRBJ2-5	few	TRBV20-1	SASEPYQETQY
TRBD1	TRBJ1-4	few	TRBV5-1	ASSLPGQGNEKLF
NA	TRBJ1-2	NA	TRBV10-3	AISESIVLGDGYT
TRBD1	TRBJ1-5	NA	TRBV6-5	ASRETGGRNQPQH
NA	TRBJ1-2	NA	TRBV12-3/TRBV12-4	ASSQVGHGYT
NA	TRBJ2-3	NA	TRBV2	ASSAGRGTDTQY
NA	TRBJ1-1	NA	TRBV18	ASSQQGPNTEAF
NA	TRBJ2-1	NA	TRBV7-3	ASSSQPGAPGEQF
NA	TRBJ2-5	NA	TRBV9	ASSALGGVGETQY
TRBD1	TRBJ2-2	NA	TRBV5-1	ASSHPGQPNTGELF
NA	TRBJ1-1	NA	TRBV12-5	ASGLGQGPTNTEAF
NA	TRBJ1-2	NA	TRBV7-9	ASSSHPRAPGEGYT
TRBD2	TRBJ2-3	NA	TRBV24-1	ATSDRTGGPDTQY
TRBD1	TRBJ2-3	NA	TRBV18	ASSPDRGLTDTQY